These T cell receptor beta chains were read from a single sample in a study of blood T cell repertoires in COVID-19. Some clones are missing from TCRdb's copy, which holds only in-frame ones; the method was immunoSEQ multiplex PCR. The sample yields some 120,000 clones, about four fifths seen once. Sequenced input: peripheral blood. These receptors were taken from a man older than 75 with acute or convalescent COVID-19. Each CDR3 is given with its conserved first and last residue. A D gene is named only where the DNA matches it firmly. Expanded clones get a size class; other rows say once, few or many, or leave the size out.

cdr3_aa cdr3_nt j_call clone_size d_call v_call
CASSLGAANPLTDTQYF TGTGCCAGCAGCTTGGGGGCAGCGAACCCCCTCACAGATACGCAGTATTTT TRBJ2-3 NA NA TRBV11-2
CSVGVSFGQPQHF TGCAGCGTTGGTGTTAGTTTCGGTCAGCCCCAGCATTTT TRBJ1-5 NA NA TRBV29-1
CASNRDRGYNEQFF TGTGCCAGCAACCGGGACAGGGGCTACAATGAGCAGTTCTTC TRBJ2-1 NA TRBD1 TRBV18
CASSLGSSRQPLHF TGTGCCAGCAGTTTAGGAAGTTCGAGGCAACCCCTCCACTTT TRBJ1-6 NA NA TRBV27
CASATGQGLGGPQHF TGTGCCAGTGCGACTGGACAGGGCCTTGGGGGGCCCCAGCATTTT TRBJ1-5 NA TRBD1 TRBV19
CASSLLVVTGELFF TGTGCCAGCAGCTTATTAGTGGTCACCGGGGAGCTGTTTTTT TRBJ2-2 once NA TRBV7-9
CASSRGQAVGYTF TGCGCCAGCAGTAGGGGACAGGCTGTTGGCTACACCTTC TRBJ1-2 NA TRBD1 TRBV5-1
CATKRTDLNTEAFF TGTGCCACAAAACGGACAGATCTGAACACTGAAGCTTTCTTT TRBJ1-1 NA NA TRBV6-5
CAIRDGDRGIFSGANVLTF TGTGCCATCAGAGACGGGGACAGGGGGATTTTTTCTGGGGCCAACGTCCTGACTTTC TRBJ2-6 NA TRBD1 TRBV10-3
CASSQEEDGTLNEKLFF TGTGCCAGCAGCCAAGAAGAGGACGGGACACTTAATGAAAAACTGTTTTTT TRBJ1-4 once NA TRBV4-2
CASRPGAGRSYEQYF TGTGCCAGCAGGCCCGGGGCAGGGAGGTCCTACGAGCAGTACTTC TRBJ2-7 NA NA TRBV6-5
CASSAGWYETQYF TGCGCCAGCAGCGCAGGGTGGTACGAGACCCAGTACTTC TRBJ2-5 NA NA TRBV5-1
CASSPRQDHQPQHF TGTGCCAGCAGTCCTCGACAGGATCATCAGCCCCAGCATTTT TRBJ1-5 NA NA TRBV2
CASRPGTSGGEAFF TGTGCCAGCAGACCCGGGACATCGGGAGGCGAAGCTTTCTTT TRBJ1-1 NA NA TRBV5-4
CASSERRGSGETQYF TGTGCCAGCAGTGAACGCCGCGGGTCGGGGGAGACCCAGTACTTC TRBJ2-5 NA NA TRBV2
CASSQRRQFEAFF TGCGCCAGCAGCCAAAGAAGACAGTTTGAAGCTTTCTTT TRBJ1-1 NA NA TRBV4-1
CASSQGQGREKLFF TGTGCCAGCAGCCAGGGCCAGGGGAGAGAAAAACTGTTTTTT TRBJ1-4 NA NA TRBV4-2
CASSPRQGDQYF TGTGCCAGCAGCCCCCGACAGGGCGATCAGTATTTT TRBJ2-3 NA TRBD1 TRBV6-2/TRBV6-3
CASSADSREAEAFF TGTGCCAGCAGTGCTGACAGTCGGGAGGCTGAAGCTTTCTTT TRBJ1-1 few NA TRBV6-2/TRBV6-3
CASTPRRGEPQHF TGTGCCAGCACCCCGAGGAGGGGTGAGCCCCAGCATTTT TRBJ1-5 NA NA TRBV6-6
CASSSLPLADEQYF TGTGCCAGCTCATCACTTCCGTTAGCGGACGAGCAGTACTTC TRBJ2-7 NA NA TRBV18
CASSLEPRTEQFF TGTGCCAGCAGCTTAGAGCCTCGAACTGAGCAGTTCTTC TRBJ2-1 once NA TRBV7-8
CASSSGYQETQYF TGTGCCAGCAGCTCAGGGTACCAAGAGACCCAGTACTTC TRBJ2-5 NA NA TRBV5-4
CASSLATGMNTGELFF TGTGCCAGCAGCTTAGCGACAGGAATGAACACCGGGGAGCTGTTTTTT TRBJ2-2 NA NA TRBV7-9
CASGPGQVSSEAFF TGTGCCAGCGGTCCGGGACAGGTTAGTTCTGAAGCTTTCTTT TRBJ1-1 NA TRBD1 TRBV9
CSVEGYPLGYGYTF TGCAGCGTTGAAGGATATCCACTCGGCTATGGCTACACCTTC TRBJ1-2 NA NA TRBV29-1
CSVGTGDEQFF TGCAGCGTTGGTACGGGGGATGAGCAGTTCTTC TRBJ2-1 NA NA TRBV29-1
CSAGTLRHEQYF TGCAGCGCCGGGACTCTTCGGCACGAGCAGTACTTC TRBJ2-7 NA NA TRBV29-1
CASSIDSGTGNYGYTF TGTGCCAGTAGTATCGACTCGGGGACAGGGAACTATGGCTACACCTTC TRBJ1-2 few TRBD1 TRBV19
CASSYGGGGGETQYF TGTGCCAGCAGTTACGGTGGCGGGGGCGGTGAGACCCAGTACTTC TRBJ2-5 NA NA TRBV6-5
CASSSGTGANQDYGYTF TGTGCCAGCAGCTCCGGGACAGGGGCAAATCAGGACTATGGCTACACCTTC TRBJ1-2 NA TRBD1 TRBV7-9
CASSQGVWGYEQYF TGCGCCAGCAGCCAGGGAGTCTGGGGCTACGAGCAGTACTTC TRBJ2-7 NA NA TRBV4-1
CAISESNILDREQETQYF TGTGCCATCAGTGAGTCGAATATCCTGGACAGGGAACAAGAGACCCAGTACTTC TRBJ2-5 NA TRBD1 TRBV10-3
CASSSTRDSPYGYTF TGTGCCAGCAGCTCAACCAGGGACAGCCCCTATGGCTACACCTTC TRBJ1-2 NA TRBD1 TRBV11-2
CASSSATSGGREETQYF TGTGCCAGCAGCTCGGCGACTAGCGGGGGGCGGGAGGAGACCCAGTACTTC TRBJ2-5 NA TRBD2 TRBV5-5
CASGGSSTSTDTQYF TGTGCCTCCGGGGGGAGTAGCACTAGCACAGATACGCAGTATTTT TRBJ2-3 NA TRBD2 TRBV10-3
CASTSLGGDQPQHF TGTGCCAGTACCTCCCTAGGAGGGGATCAGCCCCAGCATTTT TRBJ1-5 NA NA TRBV19
CASSLYGTGVNEQFF TGTGCCAGCAGTTTATATGGGACAGGGGTGAATGAGCAGTTCTTC TRBJ2-1 NA TRBD1 TRBV28
CASSLYLDSDYGYTF TGTGCCAGCAGCTTATACCTAGACTCGGACTATGGCTACACCTTC TRBJ1-2 NA NA TRBV7-9
CATSWGQTDNQPQHF TGTGCCACCAGTTGGGGACAAACGGACAATCAGCCCCAGCATTTT TRBJ1-5 NA NA TRBV15
CASSLAQGASEQYF TGTGCCAGCAGCTTAGCACAGGGGGCCAGCGAGCAGTACTTC TRBJ2-7 NA TRBD1 TRBV7-2
CASFDRGRSGRETQYF TGTGCCAGCTTCGACAGGGGGCGGAGCGGGCGAGAGACCCAGTACTTC TRBJ2-5 NA TRBD1 TRBV9
CASSSGLAGGPGELFF TGTGCCAGCAGCTCAGGACTAGCGGGGGGGCCCGGGGAGCTGTTTTTT TRBJ2-2 NA TRBD2 TRBV7-2
CASSVLSEKLFF TGTGCCAGCAGTGTACTTTCCGAAAAACTGTTTTTT TRBJ1-4 NA NA TRBV2
CASSGQGAYEQYF TGCGCCAGCAGCGGCCAGGGTGCCTACGAGCAGTACTTC TRBJ2-7 NA NA TRBV5-1
CAWDPGTPSGANVLTF TGTGCCTGGGACCCCGGGACACCCTCTGGGGCCAACGTCCTGACTTTC TRBJ2-6 NA NA TRBV30
CASSPYRDNQPQHF TGTGCCAGCAGTCCCTACAGGGACAATCAGCCCCAGCATTTT TRBJ1-5 NA NA TRBV28
CASRTGSISPLHF TGTGCCAGCAGGACAGGGAGTATCTCACCCCTCCACTTT TRBJ1-6 many TRBD1 TRBV6-6
CASSLAGGVKYEQYF TGTGCCAGCAGCTTAGCGGGGGGGGTTAAGTACGAGCAGTACTTC TRBJ2-7 few TRBD2 TRBV7-2
CASSEAEGWPQHF TGTGCCAGCAGTGAAGCGGAGGGTTGGCCCCAGCATTTT TRBJ1-5 NA NA TRBV2
CASSQRQGPRGETQYF TGCGCCAGCAGCCAAAGACAGGGACCTCGGGGGGAGACCCAGTACTTC TRBJ2-5 NA NA TRBV4-1
CASSLRQKNTEAFF TGCGCCAGCAGCTTGCGACAGAAGAACACTGAAGCTTTCTTT TRBJ1-1 NA NA TRBV5-1
CASSIVNGELFF TGTGCCAGTAGTATAGTTAACGGGGAGCTGTTTTTT TRBJ2-2 once NA TRBV19